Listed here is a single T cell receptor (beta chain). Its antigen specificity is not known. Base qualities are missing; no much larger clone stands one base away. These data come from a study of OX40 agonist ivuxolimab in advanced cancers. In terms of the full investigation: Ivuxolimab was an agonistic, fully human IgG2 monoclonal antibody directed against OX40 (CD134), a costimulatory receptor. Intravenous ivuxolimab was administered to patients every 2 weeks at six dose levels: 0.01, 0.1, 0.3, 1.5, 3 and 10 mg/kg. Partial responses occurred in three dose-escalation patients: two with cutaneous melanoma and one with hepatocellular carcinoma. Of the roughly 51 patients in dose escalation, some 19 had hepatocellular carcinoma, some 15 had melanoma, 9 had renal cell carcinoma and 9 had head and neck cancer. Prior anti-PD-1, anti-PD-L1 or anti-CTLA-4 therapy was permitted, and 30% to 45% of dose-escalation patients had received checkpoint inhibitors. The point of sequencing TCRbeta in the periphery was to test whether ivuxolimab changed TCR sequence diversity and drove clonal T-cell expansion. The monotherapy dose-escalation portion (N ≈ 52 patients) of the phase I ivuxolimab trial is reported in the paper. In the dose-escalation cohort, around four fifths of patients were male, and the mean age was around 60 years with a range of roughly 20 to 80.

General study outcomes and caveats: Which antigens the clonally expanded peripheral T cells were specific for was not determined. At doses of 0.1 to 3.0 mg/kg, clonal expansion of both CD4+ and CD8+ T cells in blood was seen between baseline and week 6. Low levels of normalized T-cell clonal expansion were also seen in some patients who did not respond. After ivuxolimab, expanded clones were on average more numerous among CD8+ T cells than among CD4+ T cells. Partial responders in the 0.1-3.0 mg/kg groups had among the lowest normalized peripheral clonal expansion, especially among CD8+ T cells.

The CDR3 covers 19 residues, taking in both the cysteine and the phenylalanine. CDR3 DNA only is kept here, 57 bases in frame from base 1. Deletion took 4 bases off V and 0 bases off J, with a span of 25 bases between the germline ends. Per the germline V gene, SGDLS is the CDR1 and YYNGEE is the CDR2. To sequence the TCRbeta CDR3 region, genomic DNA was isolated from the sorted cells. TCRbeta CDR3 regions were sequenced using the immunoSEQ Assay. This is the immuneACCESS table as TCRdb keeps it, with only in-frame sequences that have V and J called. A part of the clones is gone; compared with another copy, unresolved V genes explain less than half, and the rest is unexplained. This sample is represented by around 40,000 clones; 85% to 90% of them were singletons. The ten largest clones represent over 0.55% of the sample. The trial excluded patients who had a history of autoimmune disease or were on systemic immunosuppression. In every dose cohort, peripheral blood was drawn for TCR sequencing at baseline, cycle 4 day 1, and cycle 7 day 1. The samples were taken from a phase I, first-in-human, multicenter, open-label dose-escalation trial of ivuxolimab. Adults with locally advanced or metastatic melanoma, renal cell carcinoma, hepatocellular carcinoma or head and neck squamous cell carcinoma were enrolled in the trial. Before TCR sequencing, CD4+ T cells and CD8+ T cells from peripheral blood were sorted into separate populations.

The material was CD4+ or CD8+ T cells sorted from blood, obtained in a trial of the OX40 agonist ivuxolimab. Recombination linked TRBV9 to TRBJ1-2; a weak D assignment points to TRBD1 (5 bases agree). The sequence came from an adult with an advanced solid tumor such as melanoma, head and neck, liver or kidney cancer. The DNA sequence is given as TGTGCCAGCAGCAAAGATACCTTGTCAGGGAGAACTTCTAACTATGGCTACACCTTC. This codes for CASSKDTLSGRTSNYGYTF.